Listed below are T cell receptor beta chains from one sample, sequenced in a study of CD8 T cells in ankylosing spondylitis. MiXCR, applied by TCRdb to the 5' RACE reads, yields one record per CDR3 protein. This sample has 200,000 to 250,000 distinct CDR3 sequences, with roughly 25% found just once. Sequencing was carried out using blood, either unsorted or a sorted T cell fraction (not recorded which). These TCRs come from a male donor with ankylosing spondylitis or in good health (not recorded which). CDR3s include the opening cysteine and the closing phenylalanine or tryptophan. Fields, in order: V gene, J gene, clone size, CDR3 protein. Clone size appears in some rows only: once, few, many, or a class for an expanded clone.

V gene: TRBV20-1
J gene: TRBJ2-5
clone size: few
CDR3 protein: CSATSDPQETQYF

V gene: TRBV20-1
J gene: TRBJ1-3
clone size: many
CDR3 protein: CSAYPGTNSGNTIYF

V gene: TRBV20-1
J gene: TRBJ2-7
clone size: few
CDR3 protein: CSPSSHYEQYF

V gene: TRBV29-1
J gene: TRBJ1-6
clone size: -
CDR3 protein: CSVKEGNSPLHF

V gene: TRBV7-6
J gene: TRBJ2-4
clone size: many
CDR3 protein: CASSLGDRGPQIQYF

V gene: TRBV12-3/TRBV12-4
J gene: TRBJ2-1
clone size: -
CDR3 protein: CAGSGGGRSYNEQFF

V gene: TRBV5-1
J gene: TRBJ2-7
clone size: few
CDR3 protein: CASSLDGPPYEQYF

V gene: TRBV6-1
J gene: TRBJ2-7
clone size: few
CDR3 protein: CASSREAGAHYEQYF

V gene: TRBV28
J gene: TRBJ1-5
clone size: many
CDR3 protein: CASRGGYSGIQHF

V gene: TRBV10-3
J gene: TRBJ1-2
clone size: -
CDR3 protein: CAISETGNNYGYTF

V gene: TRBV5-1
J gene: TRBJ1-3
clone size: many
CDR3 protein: CASSPDGSGNTIYF

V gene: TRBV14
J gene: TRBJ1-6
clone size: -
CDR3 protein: CASSAPGQSNSPLHF